These 17 T cell receptor beta chains were all obtained from the same sample, sequenced in a study of T-cell memory formation after mild COVID-19. One entry per CDR3 protein, called by TCRdb with MiXCR from the 5' RACE reads. This table holds some 120,000 distinct CDR3 sequences, about a sixth found once. Sequencing was performed on PBMCs or a T cell subset sorted from them (not recorded which). The receptors stem from a man in his late teens or twenties who had mild COVID-19 (a few samples of this study predate the infection). Cell type and time point are not known.

This clonotype was counted only a few times. The rearrangement links TRBV20-1 to TRBJ1-1; 8 positions agree with TRBD1. The CDR3 has 12 residues. The V and J ends lost 5 bases and 6 bases, in that order; junction bases with no gene match: 5. Germline V gene data show CDR1 as DFQATT and CDR2 as SNEGSKA (reference sequence). This CDR3 is CSARDRGPEAFF. CDR3 in DNA: TGCAGTGCTCGCGACAGGGGCCCTGAAGCTTTCTTT.

This chain links TRBV15 with TRBJ1-3; 7 nucleotides match TRBD1. In germline, CDR1 is LNHNV, CDR2 YYDKDF (reference sequence). J lost 2 bases, V lost 1 base, and 8 bases had no gene match. The CDR3 is made up of 17 amino acids. CDR3 residues: CATSRALGTEAGNTIYF. CDR3 DNA: TGTGCCACCAGCAGAGCCCTCGGGACAGAAGCTGGAAACACCATATATTTT.

The V and J genes are TRBV4-2 and TRBJ2-2; D gene uncertain. Per the germline V gene, CDR1 is LGHNA and CDR2 is YNFKEQ. V lost 3 bases and J lost 4, with 9 bases in between. CDR3 length: 14 amino acids. The CDR3 sequence: CASSQLQSTGELFF. The CDR3 DNA reads as TGTGCCAGCAGCCAGCTACAGAGCACCGGGGAGCTGTTTTTT.

V and J are TRBV11-2 and TRBJ1-1, with 8 bases fitting TRBD1. The CDR3 length is 13 residues. From germline, CDR1 is SGHAT and CDR2 FQNNGV. J was trimmed by 9 bases and V by 1 base; bases with no gene match: 4. CDR3 nucleotide sequence: TGTGCCAGCAGCTTAGTCCCCAGGGGGCAAGCTTTCTTT. Protein product: CASSLVPRGQAFF.

This clonotype was picked up a small number of times. The J gene is TRBJ2-5, the V gene TRBV6-1; D is perhaps TRBD1 or TRBD2 (5 bases each). The V end was cut by 6 bases, the J end by 5 bases, with 13 bases between. This CDR3 comprises 13 residues. The V gene's germline CDR1 is MNHNS and CDR2 SASEGT. Here the CDR3 reads CASSMGRVETQYF. The CDR3 DNA is TGTGCCAGCAGCATGGGACGCGTGGAGACCCAGTACTTC.

This clonotype was picked up a small number of times. J is TRBJ2-6 and V is TRBV7-3, with D possibly called TRBD1 or TRBD2 (5 bases each). Germline CDR1 SGHTA, CDR2 FQGTGA. The CDR3 is 17 amino acids. Trimming shortened V by 5 bases and J by 4 bases, and 18 bases separated the two germline ends. CDR3 region: CASSPTGRFTGANVLTF. CDR3 DNA sequence: TGTGCCAGCAGCCCAACGGGACGGTTCACGGGGGCCAACGTCCTGACTTTC.

Ten or more counts support this clonotype. The J gene is TRBJ2-7, the V gene TRBV7-2; a possible D gene is TRBD1 (6 bases). V was cut by 0 bases and J by 3 bases, with 6 bases left in between. This CDR3 is 13 amino acids long. CDR1 is SGHTA and CDR2 is FQGNSA in the germline V gene. In DNA form, the CDR3 reads TGTGCCAGCAGCTTAGCAGGGGGCTACGAGCAGTACTTC. The encoded protein is CASSLAGGYEQYF.

This sequence joins TRBV5-1 and TRBJ2-1; D is uncertain. Looked up from germline, CDR1 is SGHRS and CDR2 is YFSETQ. Trimming removed 2 bases at V and 9 bases at J, with 9 bases between. The CDR3 sequence is 12 residues long. The CDR3 sequence: CASSLGPFEQFF. DNA of the CDR3: TGCGCCAGCAGCTTAGGACCATTTGAGCAGTTCTTC.

This clonotype was counted at least ten times. The chain carries TRBV10-3 and TRBJ2-5, with 7 bases lining up with TRBD1. With V trimmed by 3 bases and J by 1 base, 8 bases remained unmatched. The CDR3 is 16 residues long. Germline lookup yields CDR1 ENHRY and CDR2 SYGVKD. CDR3 residues: CAISDPVGQIQETQYF. As DNA, the CDR3 is TGTGCCATCAGTGACCCGGTGGGACAGATCCAAGAGACCCAGTACTTC.

J is TRBJ2-1 and V is TRBV3-1; D may be TRBD2 (5 bases). The V end lost 3 bases, the J end lost 10 bases, and 10 bases lay between the germline ends. Germline V lookup: CDR1 LGHDT, CDR2 YNNKEL (reference sequence). This CDR3 comprises 12 residues. The CDR3 spells CASSHPDSEQFF. For the CDR3, the DNA is TGTGCCAGCAGCCACCCGGACTCAGAGCAGTTCTTC.

This chain uses TRBV5-1 with TRBJ2-3, with 8 bases that match TRBD2. The CDR3 covers 16 residues. Looked up from germline, CDR1 is SGHRS and CDR2 is YFSETQ. J was trimmed by 2 bases and V by 0 bases; bases with no gene match: 5. The CDR3 bases are TGCGCCAGCAGCTTGGAGCCGACTAGCGCCACAGATACGCAGTATTTT. Its translation is CASSLEPTSATDTQYF. The full variable domain, its missing parts supplied by reference TRBV5-1 and TRBJ2-3, is KAGVTQTPRYLIKTRGQQVTLSCSPISGHRSVSWYQQTPGQGLQFLFEYFSETQRNKGNFPGRFSGRQFSNSRSEMNVSTLELGDSALYLCASSLEPTSATDTQYFGPGTRLTVL.

J is TRBJ2-5 and V is TRBV7-2, with D hard to call. This CDR3 has 13 residues. The ends were cut back, 4 bases at V and 4 bases at J, with 10 bases in the middle. Germline CDR1 is SGHTA and CDR2 is FQGNSA. The CDR3 DNA reads TGTGCCAGCAGCTCACGGCTCGTAGAGACCCAGTACTTC. Its translation is CASSSRLVETQYF. Full variable domain (remainder filled in from reference TRBV7-2 and TRBJ2-5): GAGVSQSPSNKVTEKGKDVELRCDPISGHTALYWYRQSLGQGLEFLIYFQGNSAPDKSGLPSDRFSAERTGGSVSTLTIQRTQQEDSAVYLCASSSRLVETQYFGPGTRLLVL.

The chain's CDR3 is CASSHRDGGPDTQYF. CDR3 nucleotides: TGCGCCAGCAGCCACCGGGACGGTGGTCCGGATACGCAGTATTTT. The chain links TRBV4-3 to TRBJ2-3; D may correspond to TRBD1 or TRBD2 (5 bases each). The CDR3 consists of 15 residues. Germline values: CDR1 LGHNA, CDR2 YSLEER. Between the trimmed V and J ends, which lost 3 bases and 6 bases, there was a span of 16 bases.

This clonotype was seen a few times. The chain joins TRBV20-1 to TRBJ1-2; 8 bases map to TRBD1. CDR1 DFQATT and CDR2 SNEGSKA come from the germline V gene (reference sequence). CDR3 length equals 13 residues. J lost 4 bases, V lost 6 bases, and 7 bases had no gene match. The CDR3 nucleotides read TGCAGTGCGGAAAACAGGGGGGTCTATGGCTACACCTTC. Translating it yields CSAENRGVYGYTF.

V and J are TRBV5-1 and TRBJ2-6, with 10 nucleotides matching TRBD1. After removal of 5 bases from V and 3 bases from J, the junction contained 2 bases not matched to a gene. In germline, CDR1 is SGHRS, CDR2 YFSETQ. CDR3 length: 15 amino acids. The chain's CDR3 is CASRTGGSGANVLTF. The CDR3 DNA follows: TGCGCCAGCAGGACAGGGGGCAGTGGGGCCAACGTCCTGACTTTC.

This clonotype was seen only a few times. This chain's CDR3 is CASSLSASQTGELFF. The CDR3 region has the DNA TGTGCCAGCAGCTTAAGTGCCAGCCAAACCGGGGAGCTGTTTTTT. The rearrangement links TRBV7-2 to TRBJ2-2; D is undetermined. Per the germline V gene, CDR1 is SGHTA and CDR2 is FQGNSA. Trimming removed 2 bases at V and 5 bases at J, with 12 bases between. This CDR3 has 15 amino acids.

The chain combines TRBV25-1 with TRBJ2-7, with 10 bases identical to TRBD1. The CDR3 sequence is 13 residues long. Trimming cost V 6 bases and J 4 bases; bases outside gene matches: 3. Per germline, CDR1 MGHDK and CDR2 SYGVNS. The CDR3 nucleotides are TGTGCCAGCAGCACGGGACAGGGGTACGAGCAGTACGTC. Its translation: CASSTGQGYEQYV.